The source of this TCR beta chain is a study of blood T cell repertoires in COVID-19. Original methodology: Estimation of nucleated cell counts was performed using reference gene primer amplification. Assay: immunoSEQ multiplex PCR; the TCRdb copy retains only in-frame clones and omits some. The D gene and trimming were derived from the DNA, and the V and J assignments and clone size from that table. Here the sample spans about 180,000 clones, 80% to 90% being singletons. Germline V gene lookup returns CDR1 MNHEY and CDR2 SVGEGT. The V end lost 5 bases, the J end lost 6 bases, and 14 bases lay between the germline ends. There are 15 residues in the CDR3. Recruits, aged roughly 18 to 95 years, lived in 25 or so US areas. Participants' reported clinical history set cohort assignment.

The receptor was derived from a woman younger than 35 who had recovered from COVID-19. Sequenced material: PBMCs or T cells enriched from blood (not recorded which). The chain carries TRBV6-2 or TRBV6-3 and TRBJ1-6; tentative D call: TRBD1 (5 bases). This chain's CDR3 is CASSDPQGANSPLHF. DNA for the CDR3: TGTGCCAGCAGTGATCCCCAGGGTGCTAATTCACCCCTCCACTTT.